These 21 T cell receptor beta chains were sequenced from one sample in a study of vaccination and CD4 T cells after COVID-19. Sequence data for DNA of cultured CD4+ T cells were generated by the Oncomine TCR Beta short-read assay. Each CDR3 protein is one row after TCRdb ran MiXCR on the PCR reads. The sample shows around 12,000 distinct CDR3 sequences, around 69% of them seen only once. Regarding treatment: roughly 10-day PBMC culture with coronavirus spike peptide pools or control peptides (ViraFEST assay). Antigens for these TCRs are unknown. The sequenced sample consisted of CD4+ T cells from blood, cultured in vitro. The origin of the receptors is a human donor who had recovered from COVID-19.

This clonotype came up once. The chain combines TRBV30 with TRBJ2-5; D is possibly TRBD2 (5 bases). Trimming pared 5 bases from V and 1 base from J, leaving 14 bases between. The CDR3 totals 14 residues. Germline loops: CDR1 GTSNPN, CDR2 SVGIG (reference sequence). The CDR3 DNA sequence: TGTGCCTGGGATAAACGGGGTCTCCAAGAGACCCAGTACTTC. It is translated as CAWDKRGLQETQYF. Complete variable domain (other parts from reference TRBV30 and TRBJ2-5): SQTIHQWPATLVQPVGSPLSLECTVEGTSNPNLYWYRQAAGRGLQLLFYSVGIGQISSEVPQNLSASRPQDRQFILSSKKLLLSDSGFYLCAWDKRGLQETQYFGPGTRLLVL.

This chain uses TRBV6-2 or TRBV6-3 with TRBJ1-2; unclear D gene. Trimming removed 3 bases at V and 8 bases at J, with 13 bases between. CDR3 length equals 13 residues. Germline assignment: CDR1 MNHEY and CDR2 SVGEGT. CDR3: CASSYPQTGGYTF. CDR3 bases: TGTGCCAGCAGTTATCCTCAGACGGGCGGCTACACCTTC.

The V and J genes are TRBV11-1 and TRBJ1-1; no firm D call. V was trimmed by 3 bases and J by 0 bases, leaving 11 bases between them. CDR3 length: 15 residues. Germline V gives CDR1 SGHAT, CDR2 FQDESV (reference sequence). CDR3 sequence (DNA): TGTGCCAGCAGCTTCGATCAGAATATGAACACTGAAGCTTTCTTT. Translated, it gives CASSFDQNMNTEAFF.

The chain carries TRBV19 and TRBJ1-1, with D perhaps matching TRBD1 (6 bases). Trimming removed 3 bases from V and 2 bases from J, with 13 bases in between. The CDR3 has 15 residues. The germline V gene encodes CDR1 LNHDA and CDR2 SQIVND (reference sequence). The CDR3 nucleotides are TGTGCCAGTAGTATCGGCCAGGGGCGCAACACTGAAGCTTTCTTT. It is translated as CASSIGQGRNTEAFF.

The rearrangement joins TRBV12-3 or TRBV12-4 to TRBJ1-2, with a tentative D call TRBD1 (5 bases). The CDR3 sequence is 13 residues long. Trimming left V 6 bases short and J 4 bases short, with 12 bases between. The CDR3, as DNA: TGTGCCAGCAGCCCCGACAGATTCTATGGCTACACCTTC. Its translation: CASSPDRFYGYTF.

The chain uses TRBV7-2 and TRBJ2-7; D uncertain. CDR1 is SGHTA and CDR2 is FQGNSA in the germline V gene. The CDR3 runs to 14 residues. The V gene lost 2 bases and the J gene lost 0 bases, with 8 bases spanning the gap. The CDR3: CASSLTHTSYEQYF. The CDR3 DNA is TGTGCCAGCAGCTTAACCCACACCTCCTACGAGCAGTACTTC.

Here the CDR3 DNA reads TGTGCCAGCAGCTTGAGCGGGAGCTCCTACAATGAGCAGTTCTTC. This gives the protein CASSLSGSSYNEQFF. The chain carries TRBV5-8 and TRBJ2-1; 8 nucleotides line up with TRBD2. The J segment lost 0 bases and the V segment lost 1 base, leaving 0 bases of the junction unmatched. The germline V gene encodes CDR1 SGHTS and CDR2 YDEGEE. The CDR3 is 15 amino acids.

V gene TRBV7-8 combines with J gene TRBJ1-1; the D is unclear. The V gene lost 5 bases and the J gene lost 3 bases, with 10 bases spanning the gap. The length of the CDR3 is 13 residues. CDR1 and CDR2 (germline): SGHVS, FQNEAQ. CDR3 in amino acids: CASSTRQDTEAFF. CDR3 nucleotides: TGTGCCAGCAGCACCCGTCAGGACACTGAAGCTTTCTTT. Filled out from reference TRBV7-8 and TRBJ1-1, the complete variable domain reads GAGVSQSPRYKVAKRGQDVALRCDPISGHVSLFWYQQALGQGPEFLTYFQNEAQLDKSGLPSDRFFAERPEGSVSTLKIQRTQQEDSAVYLCASSTRQDTEAFFGQGTRLTVV.

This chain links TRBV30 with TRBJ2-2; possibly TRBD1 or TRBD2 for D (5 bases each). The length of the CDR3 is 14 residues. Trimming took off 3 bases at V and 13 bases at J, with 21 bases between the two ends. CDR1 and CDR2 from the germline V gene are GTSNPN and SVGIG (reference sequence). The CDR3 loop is CAWSRSGTTGGLFF. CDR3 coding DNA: TGTGCCTGGAGCCGCTCCGGGACGACGGGCGGGCTGTTTTTT.

In nucleotides, the CDR3 is TGTGCCAGCAGCCTAAGACCTCGTGATTCACCCCTCCACTTT. Its translation is CASSLRPRDSPLHF. This chain connects TRBV7-2 to TRBJ1-6; no clear D gene. Germline V gene data show CDR1 as SGHTA and CDR2 as FQGNSA. Trimming shortened V by 5 bases and J by 8 bases, and 13 bases separated the two germline ends. The CDR3 is made up of 14 amino acids.

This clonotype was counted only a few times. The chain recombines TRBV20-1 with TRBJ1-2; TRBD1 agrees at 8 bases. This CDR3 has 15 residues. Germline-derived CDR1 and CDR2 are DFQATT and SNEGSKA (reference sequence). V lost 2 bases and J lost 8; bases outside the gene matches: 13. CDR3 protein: CSARLGTGPFVGYTF. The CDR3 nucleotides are TGCAGTGCTAGACTAGGGACAGGCCCGTTTGTGGGCTACACCTTC.

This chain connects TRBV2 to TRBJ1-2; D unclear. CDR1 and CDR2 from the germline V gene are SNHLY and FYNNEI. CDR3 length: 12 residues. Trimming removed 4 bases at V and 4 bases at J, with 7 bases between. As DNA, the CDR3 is TGTGCCAGCAGTGGAGCCCGCTATGGCTACACCTTC. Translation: CASSGARYGYTF.

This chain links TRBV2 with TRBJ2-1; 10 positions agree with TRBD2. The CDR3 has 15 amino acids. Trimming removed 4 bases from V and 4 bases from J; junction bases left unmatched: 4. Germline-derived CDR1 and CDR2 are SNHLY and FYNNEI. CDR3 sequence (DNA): TGTGCCAGCAGTGTCTCAGCGGGAGGGTACAATGAGCAGTTCTTC. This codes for CASSVSAGGYNEQFF.

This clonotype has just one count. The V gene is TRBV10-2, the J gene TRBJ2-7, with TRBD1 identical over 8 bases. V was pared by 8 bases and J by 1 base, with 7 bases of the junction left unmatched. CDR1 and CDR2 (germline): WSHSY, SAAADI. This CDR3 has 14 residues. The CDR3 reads CASYGGQGSYEQYF. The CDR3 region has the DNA TGCGCCAGCTACGGCGGACAGGGTTCCTACGAGCAGTACTTC.

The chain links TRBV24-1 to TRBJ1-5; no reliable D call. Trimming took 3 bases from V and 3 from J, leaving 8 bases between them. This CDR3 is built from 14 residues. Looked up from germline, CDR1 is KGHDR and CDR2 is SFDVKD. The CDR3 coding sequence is TGTGCCACCAGTGATGGCCTGAACAATCAGCCCCAGCATTTT. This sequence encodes CATSDGLNNQPQHF.

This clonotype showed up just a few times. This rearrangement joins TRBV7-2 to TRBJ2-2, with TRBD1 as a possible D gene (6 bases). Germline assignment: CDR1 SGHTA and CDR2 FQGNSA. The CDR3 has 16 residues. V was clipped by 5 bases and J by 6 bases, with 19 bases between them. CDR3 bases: TGTGCCAGCAGCCCACAGGGTCATTGGAAGGCCGGGGAGCTGTTTTTT. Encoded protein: CASSPQGHWKAGELFF.

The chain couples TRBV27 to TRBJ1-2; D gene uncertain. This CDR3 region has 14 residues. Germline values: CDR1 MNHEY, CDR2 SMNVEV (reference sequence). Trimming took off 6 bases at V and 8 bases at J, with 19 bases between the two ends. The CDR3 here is CASSLVGGARGYTF. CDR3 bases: TGTGCCAGCAGCCTAGTAGGAGGAGCGCGGGGCTACACCTTC.

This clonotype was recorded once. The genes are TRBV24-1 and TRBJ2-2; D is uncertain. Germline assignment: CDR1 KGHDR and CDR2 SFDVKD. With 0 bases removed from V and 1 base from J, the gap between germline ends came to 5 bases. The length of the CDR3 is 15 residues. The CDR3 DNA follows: TGTGCCACCAGTGATTTGGTGGGGAACACCGGGGAGCTGTTTTTT. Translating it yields CATSDLVGNTGELFF.

CDR3 sequence reads: CASSRTGGTDTQYF. DNA of the CDR3: TGTGCCAGCAGTAGGACAGGGGGCACAGATACGCAGTATTTT. This rearrangement joins TRBV6-1 to TRBJ2-3; 9 nucleotides match TRBD1. The CDR3 extends over 14 amino acids. J gave up 1 base and V 5 bases, and 1 base lay outside the gene matches. Germline V gives CDR1 MNHNS, CDR2 SASEGT.

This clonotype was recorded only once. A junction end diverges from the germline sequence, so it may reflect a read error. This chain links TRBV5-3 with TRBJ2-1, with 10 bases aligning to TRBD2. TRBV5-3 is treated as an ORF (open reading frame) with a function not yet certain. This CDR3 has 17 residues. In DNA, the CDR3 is TGTGCCAGCAGCTTGTCTTTTCTAGCGGGGGCCTACAATGAGCAGTTCTTC. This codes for CASSLSFLAGAYNEQFF.

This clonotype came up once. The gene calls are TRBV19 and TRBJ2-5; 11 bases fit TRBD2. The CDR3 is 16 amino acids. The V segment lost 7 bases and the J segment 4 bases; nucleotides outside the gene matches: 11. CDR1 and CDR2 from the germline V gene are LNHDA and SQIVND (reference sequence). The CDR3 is CASTSQGSGRGETQYF. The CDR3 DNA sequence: TGTGCCAGTACCTCCCAAGGTAGCGGGAGGGGAGAGACCCAGTACTTC.